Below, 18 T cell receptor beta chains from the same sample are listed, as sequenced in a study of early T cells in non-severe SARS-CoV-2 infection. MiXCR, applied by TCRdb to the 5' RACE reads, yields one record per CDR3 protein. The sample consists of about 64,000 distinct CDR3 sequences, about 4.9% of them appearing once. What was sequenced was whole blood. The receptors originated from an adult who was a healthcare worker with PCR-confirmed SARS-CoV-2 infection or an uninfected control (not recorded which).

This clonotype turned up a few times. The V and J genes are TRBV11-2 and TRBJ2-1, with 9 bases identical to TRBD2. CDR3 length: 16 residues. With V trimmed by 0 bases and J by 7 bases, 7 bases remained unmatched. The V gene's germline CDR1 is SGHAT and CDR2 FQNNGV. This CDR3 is CASSLEAGGPENEQFF. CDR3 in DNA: TGTGCCAGCAGCTTAGAGGCGGGAGGGCCGGAGAATGAGCAGTTCTTC.

The CDR3: CSASRTPLGNTIYF. CDR3 coding DNA: TGCAGTGCTAGCCGGACACCCCTTGGAAACACCATATATTTT. The J gene is TRBJ1-3, the V gene TRBV20-1; D might be TRBD1 (5 bases). Trimming removed 3 bases from V and 3 bases from J, with 12 bases in between. Germline V gives CDR1 DFQATT, CDR2 SNEGSKA (reference sequence). The CDR3 has 14 residues.

The CDR3 DNA follows: TGTGCCAGCAGCGTAGCCCAAGGCACCTACGAGCAGTACTTC. It is translated as CASSVAQGTYEQYF. The rearrangement joins TRBV9 to TRBJ2-7, with D uncertain. The length of the CDR3 is 14 residues. Per germline, CDR1 SGDLS and CDR2 YYNGEE. Trimming left V 0 bases short and J 2 bases short, with 9 bases between.

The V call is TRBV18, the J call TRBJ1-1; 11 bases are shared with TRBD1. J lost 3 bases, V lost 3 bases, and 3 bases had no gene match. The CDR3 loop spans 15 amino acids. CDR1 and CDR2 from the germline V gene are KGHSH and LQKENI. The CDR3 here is CASSPGTGGYTEAFF. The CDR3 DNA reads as TGTGCCAGCTCACCCGGGACAGGGGGGTACACTGAAGCTTTCTTT.

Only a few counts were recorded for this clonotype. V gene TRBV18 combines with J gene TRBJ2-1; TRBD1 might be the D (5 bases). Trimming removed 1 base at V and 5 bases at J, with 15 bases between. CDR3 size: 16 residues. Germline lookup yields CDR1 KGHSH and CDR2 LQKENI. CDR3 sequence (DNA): TGTGCCAGCTCACCACGCGCGCAGGGATCGCACAATGAGCAGTTCTTC. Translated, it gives CASSPRAQGSHNEQFF.

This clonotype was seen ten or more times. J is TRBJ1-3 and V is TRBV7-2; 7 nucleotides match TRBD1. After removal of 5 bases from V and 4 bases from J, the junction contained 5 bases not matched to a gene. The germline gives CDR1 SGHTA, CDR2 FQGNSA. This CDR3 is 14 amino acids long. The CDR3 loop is CASSETGIGNTIYF. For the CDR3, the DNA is TGTGCCAGCAGCGAGACAGGGATCGGAAACACCATATATTTT.

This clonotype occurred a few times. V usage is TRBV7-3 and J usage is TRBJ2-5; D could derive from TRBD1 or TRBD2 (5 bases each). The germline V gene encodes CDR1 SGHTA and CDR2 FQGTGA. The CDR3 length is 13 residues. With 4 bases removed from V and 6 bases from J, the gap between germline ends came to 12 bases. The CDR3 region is CASSSTRGQTQYF. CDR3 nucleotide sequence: TGTGCCAGCAGCTCCACCCGGGGACAGACCCAGTACTTC.

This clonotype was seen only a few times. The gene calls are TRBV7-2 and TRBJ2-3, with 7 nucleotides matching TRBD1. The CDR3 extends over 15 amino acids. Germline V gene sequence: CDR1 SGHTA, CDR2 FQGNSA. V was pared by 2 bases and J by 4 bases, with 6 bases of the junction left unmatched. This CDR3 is CASSLWDSSPDTQYF. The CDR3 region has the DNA TGTGCCAGCAGCTTATGGGACAGTTCCCCAGATACGCAGTATTTT.

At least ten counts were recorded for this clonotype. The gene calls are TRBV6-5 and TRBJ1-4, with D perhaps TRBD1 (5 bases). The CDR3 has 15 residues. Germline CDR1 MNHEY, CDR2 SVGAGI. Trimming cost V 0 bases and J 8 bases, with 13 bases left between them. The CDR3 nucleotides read TGTGCCAGCAGTTACTCGAGCGGGGGACGAGAAAAACTGTTTTTT. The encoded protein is CASSYSSGGREKLFF.

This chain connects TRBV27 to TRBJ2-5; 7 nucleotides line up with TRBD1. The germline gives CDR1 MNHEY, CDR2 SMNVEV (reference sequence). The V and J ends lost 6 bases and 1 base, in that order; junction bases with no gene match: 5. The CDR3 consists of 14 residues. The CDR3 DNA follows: TGTGCCAGCAGCCCGGGACAGCTCCAAGAGACCCAGTACTTC. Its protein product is CASSPGQLQETQYF.

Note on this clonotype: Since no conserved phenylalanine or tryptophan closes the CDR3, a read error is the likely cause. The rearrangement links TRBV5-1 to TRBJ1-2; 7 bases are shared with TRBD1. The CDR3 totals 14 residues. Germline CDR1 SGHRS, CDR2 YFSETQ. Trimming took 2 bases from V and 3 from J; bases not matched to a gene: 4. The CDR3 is CASSFEGGDYGYTI. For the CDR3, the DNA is TGCGCCAGCAGCTTTGAAGGGGGCGACTATGGCTACACCATC.

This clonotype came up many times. CDR3 sequence reads: CASSVVGTRADTQYF. The CDR3 DNA follows: TGTGCCAGTTCGGTCGTCGGGACTAGGGCGGATACGCAGTATTTT. The V gene is TRBV7-2, the J gene TRBJ2-3; 8 bases agree with TRBD2. The CDR3 has 15 amino acids. Germline V gene lookup returns CDR1 SGHTA and CDR2 FQGNSA. V trimming: 9 bases; J trimming: 6 bases; junction bases outside the gene matches: 14.

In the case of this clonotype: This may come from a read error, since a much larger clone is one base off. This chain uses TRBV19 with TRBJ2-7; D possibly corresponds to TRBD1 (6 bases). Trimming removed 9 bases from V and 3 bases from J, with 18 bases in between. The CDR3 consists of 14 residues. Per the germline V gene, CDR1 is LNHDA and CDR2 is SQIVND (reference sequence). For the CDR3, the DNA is TGTGCCAGGGCTGGGGGCACGAGGATCTACGAGCAGTACTTC. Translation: CARAGGTRIYEQYF.

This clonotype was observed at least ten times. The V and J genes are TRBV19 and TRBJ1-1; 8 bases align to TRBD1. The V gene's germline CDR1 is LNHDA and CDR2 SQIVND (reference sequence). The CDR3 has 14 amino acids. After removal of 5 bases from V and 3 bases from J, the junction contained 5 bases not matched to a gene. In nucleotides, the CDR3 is TGTGCCAGTAGTCCAATGACAGGGGACACTGAAGCTTTCTTT. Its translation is CASSPMTGDTEAFF.

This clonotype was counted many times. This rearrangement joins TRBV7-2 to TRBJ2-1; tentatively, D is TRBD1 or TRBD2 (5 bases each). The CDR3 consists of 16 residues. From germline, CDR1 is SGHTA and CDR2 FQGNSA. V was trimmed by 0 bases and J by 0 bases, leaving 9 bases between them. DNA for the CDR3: TGTGCCAGCAGCTTAGCTGGGACCGGCTCCTACAATGAGCAGTTCTTC. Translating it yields CASSLAGTGSYNEQFF.

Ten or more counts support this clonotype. DNA of the CDR3: TGTGCCAGCAGCCTAAGCGGGAGTGAGTCGGATACGCAGTATTTT. As protein: CASSLSGSESDTQYF. The chain combines TRBV7-9 with TRBJ2-3, with 8 nucleotides matching TRBD2. Germline V lookup: CDR1 SEHNR, CDR2 FQNEAQ (reference sequence). The trim removed 5 bases at V and 6 bases at J, leaving 10 bases unmatched. The CDR3 consists of 15 residues.

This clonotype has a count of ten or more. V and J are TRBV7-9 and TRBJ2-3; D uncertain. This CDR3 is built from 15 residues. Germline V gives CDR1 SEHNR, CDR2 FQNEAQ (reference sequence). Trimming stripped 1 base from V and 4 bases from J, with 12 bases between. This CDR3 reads CASSLVVDGADTQYF. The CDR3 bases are TGTGCCAGCAGCTTAGTTGTCGATGGAGCAGATACGCAGTATTTT.

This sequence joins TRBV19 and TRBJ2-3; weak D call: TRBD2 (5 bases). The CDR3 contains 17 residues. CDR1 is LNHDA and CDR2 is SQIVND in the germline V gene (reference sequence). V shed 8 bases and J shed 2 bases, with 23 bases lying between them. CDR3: CASEEEVFRPVTDTQYF. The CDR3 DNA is TGTGCCAGTGAGGAGGAAGTCTTCCGCCCCGTCACAGATACGCAGTATTTT.